This T cell receptor (beta chain) was sequenced during a study of radiotherapy plus CTLA-4 blockade in lung cancer. Sequencing used immunoSEQ multiplex PCR; TCRdb keeps in-frame clones, though not all of them. The sample records about 45,000 clones, around 63% being singletons. Germline CDR1 SGDLS, CDR2 YYNGEE. V dropped 3 bases and J dropped 10 bases, with 11 bases sitting between them. The CDR3 length is 13 residues. This clone was picked up one time. The rearrangement uses TRBV9 and TRBJ1-6; D remains unclear. The sample in question was peripheral blood, obtained from a patient treated with radiotherapy plus ipilimumab. The TCR sequence derives from a human donor with non-small cell lung cancer who had a partial response to radiotherapy plus ipilimumab. The chain's CDR3 is CASSDRGGSPLHF. The CDR3 DNA reads as TGTGCCAGCAGCGATCGGGGAGGATCACCCCTCCACTTT.